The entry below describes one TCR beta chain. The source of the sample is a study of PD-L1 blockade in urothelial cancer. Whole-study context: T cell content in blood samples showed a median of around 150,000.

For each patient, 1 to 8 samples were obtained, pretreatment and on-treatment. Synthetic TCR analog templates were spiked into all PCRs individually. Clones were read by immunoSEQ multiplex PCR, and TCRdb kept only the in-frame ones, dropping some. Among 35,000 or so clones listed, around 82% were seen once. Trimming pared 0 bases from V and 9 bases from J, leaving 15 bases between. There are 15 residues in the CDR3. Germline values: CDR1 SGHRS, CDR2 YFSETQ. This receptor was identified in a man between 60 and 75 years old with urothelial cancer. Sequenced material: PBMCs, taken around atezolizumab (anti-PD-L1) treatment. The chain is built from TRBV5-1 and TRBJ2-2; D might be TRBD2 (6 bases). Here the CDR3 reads CASSLARTTRRELFF. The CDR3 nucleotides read TGCGCCAGCAGCTTGGCCCGGACTACCCGCCGGGAGCTGTTTTTT.